What follows are 26 T cell receptor beta chains derived from one specimen sequenced in a study of T cell clusters in autoimmune cytopenias. TRB was amplified from approximately 250 ng of peripheral blood genomic DNA per sample. One tube held mixed TRB-A and TRB-B primer pools for touch-down PCR. TCRdb derives one entry per CDR3 protein from the multiplex PCR reads, leaving out DNA. The sample totals about 6,000 distinct CDR3 sequences. The specimen was peripheral blood. The receptor source for this set is a human donor with an autoimmune cytopenia or autoimmune hepatitis (not recorded which).

Measured by frequency, this clonotype is medium-sized. The gene calls are TRBV10-3 and TRBJ2-3; TCRdb indicates TRBD2, and absent DNA this call remains unverified. CDR1 and CDR2 (germline): ENHRY, SYGVKD. The CDR3 spans 16 residues. The CDR3 is CAISEATSGGTDTQYF.

This clonotype shows up as medium-sized (0.01 to 0.1%) by frequency. The chain uses TRBV12-3 or TRBV12-4 and TRBJ1-2; TCRdb designates TRBD1, a call that cannot be tested without DNA. The length of the CDR3 is 13 residues. The CDR3: CASTLGEGRGYTF.

V gene TRBV6-4 combines with J gene TRBJ2-1; with no DNA, the TCRdb D assignment of TRBD1 cannot be verified. The length of the CDR3 is 13 residues. The germline V gene encodes CDR1 MRHNA and CDR2 SNTAGT. The CDR3 sequence is CASRGTGGNEQFF.

This clonotype registers medium-sized by frequency. The chain couples TRBV6-5 to TRBJ1-2; TCRdb returns TRBD1, unconfirmable since there is no DNA. This CDR3 region has 16 residues. Germline CDR1 reads MNHEY; CDR2 reads SVGAGI. The CDR3 protein is CASSRQGKSEAYGYTF.

The chain uses TRBV6-1 and TRBJ1-5. In germline, CDR1 is MNHNS, CDR2 SASEGT. CDR3 length equals 14 residues. This CDR3 is CASSEGQYHQPQHF.

This clonotype shows up as medium-sized by frequency. This chain joins TRBV19 and TRBJ2-1; TCRdb designates TRBD1, a call that cannot be tested without DNA. This CDR3 has 14 residues. Germline V gene lookup returns CDR1 LNHDA and CDR2 SQIVND (reference sequence). The CDR3 region is CASSSGGNYNEQFF.

CDR3 in amino acids: CAISESQGFMNTEAFF. The rearrangement links TRBV10-3 to TRBJ1-1; the D gene TCRdb calls, TRBD1, cannot be checked with no DNA. There are 16 residues in the CDR3. From germline, CDR1 is ENHRY and CDR2 SYGVKD.

This clonotype is medium-sized by frequency. The V call is TRBV30, the J call TRBJ2-7. The CDR3 length is 15 residues. Germline V gene sequence: CDR1 GTSNPN, CDR2 SVGIG (reference sequence). The CDR3 is CAWSVAVIGSYEQYF.

This clonotype is identified as medium-sized (0.01 to 0.1%) from frequency. V gene TRBV11-3 combines with J gene TRBJ1-1; checking the TCRdb D call of TRBD1 is not possible without DNA. This CDR3 comprises 17 residues. Per germline, CDR1 SGHNT and CDR2 YENEEA. This chain's CDR3 is CASSLDGSGQTNTEAFF.

The chain recombines TRBV24-1 with TRBJ2-4; checking the TCRdb D call of TRBD1 is not possible without DNA. Germline loops: CDR1 KGHDR, CDR2 SFDVKD. There are 16 residues in the CDR3. CDR3 loop: CATSDATASSSYEQYF.

This clonotype is deemed medium-sized by its frequency. V is TRBV11-3 and J is TRBJ2-3; TCRdb indicates TRBD2, and absent DNA this call remains unverified. CDR3 size: 15 residues. Germline CDR1 reads SGHNT; CDR2 reads YENEEA. CDR3: CASRERGTSTDTQYF.

CDR3 residues: CASYGPGGGSYTDTQYF. The rearrangement uses TRBV18 and TRBJ2-3; TCRdb calls TRBD1, which cannot be checked without DNA. This CDR3 has 17 amino acids. CDR1 and CDR2 from the germline V gene are KGHSH and LQKENI.

The chain uses TRBV11-3 and TRBJ2-7; TCRdb returns TRBD2, unconfirmable since there is no DNA. Germline-derived CDR1 and CDR2 are SGHNT and YENEEA. The CDR3 totals 17 residues. Here the CDR3 reads CASSLGLAGKGGDEQYF.

This clonotype counts as large by frequency. V is TRBV29-1 and J is TRBJ2-2. Germline lookup yields CDR1 SQVTM and CDR2 ANQGSEA. CDR3 length: 12 residues. The CDR3: CSVELSTGELFF.

The chain employs TRBV6-1 and TRBJ2-2; no DNA is available, so the TRBD2 call from TCRdb remains unchecked. Germline V lookup: CDR1 MNHNS, CDR2 SASEGT. The CDR3 is made up of 14 amino acids. The CDR3 sequence is CASRGGGSTGELFF.

By frequency, this clonotype is medium-sized. The genes are TRBV19 and TRBJ1-5; TCRdb outputs TRBD1, but without DNA this stays unchecked. Germline CDR1 and CDR2: LNHDA and SQIVND (reference sequence). The CDR3 consists of 17 residues. The CDR3 spells CASSETGTSLSNQPQHF.

According to its frequency, this clonotype is medium-sized (0.01 to 0.1%). The V and J genes are TRBV6-1 and TRBJ2-1; TCRdb designates TRBD1, a call that cannot be tested without DNA. The CDR3 has 14 amino acids. From germline, CDR1 is MNHNS and CDR2 SASEGT. The chain's CDR3 is CASSPGQETNEQFF.

The V and J genes are TRBV12-3 or TRBV12-4 and TRBJ1-1; the TCRdb D gene call, TRBD1, has no DNA to confirm it. The CDR3 contains 16 residues. CDR3 loop: CASSLKGQGANTEAFF.

This chain joins TRBV6-1 and TRBJ2-1; TCRdb proposes TRBD2, but this gene call is untestable without DNA. The V gene's germline CDR1 is MNHNS and CDR2 SASEGT. This CDR3 has 20 residues. CDR3 sequence: CASSEGGLAGGLRANNEQFF.

By frequency, this clonotype registers medium-sized. This chain joins TRBV6-2 or TRBV6-3 and TRBJ1-6; no DNA is available, so the TRBD1 call from TCRdb remains unchecked. This CDR3 has 16 amino acids. CDR1 MNHEY and CDR2 SVGEGT come from the germline V gene. The CDR3 region is CASSSRTGGDVSPLHF.

The CDR3 loop is CAWMGDRSYEQYF. V usage is TRBV30 and J usage is TRBJ2-7; the D call from TCRdb, TRBD1, cannot be confirmed without DNA. The CDR3 has 13 amino acids. Per the germline V gene, CDR1 is GTSNPN and CDR2 is SVGIG (reference sequence).

V gene TRBV5-6 combines with J gene TRBJ1-2. The CDR3 extends over 13 amino acids. Germline assignment: CDR1 SGHDT and CDR2 YYEEEE. CDR3 in amino acids: CASGGSQGYGYTF.

The chain has TRBV29-1 and TRBJ2-3; lacking DNA, the TRBD2 call made by TCRdb goes unchecked. This CDR3 is 16 amino acids long. CDR1 and CDR2 (germline): SQVTM, ANQGSEA. The CDR3 sequence: CSVVAGGPKSTDTQYF.

Measured by frequency, this clonotype is medium-sized. The rearrangement uses TRBV11-3 and TRBJ2-5; TCRdb picks TRBD2, but there is no DNA to check that call. This CDR3 is built from 15 residues. CDR1 SGHNT and CDR2 YENEEA come from the germline V gene. CDR3 residues: CASSLGLPGQETQYF.

This clonotype is medium-sized by frequency. This chain uses TRBV6-5 with TRBJ2-6. This CDR3 contains 16 residues. Germline V gene sequence: CDR1 MNHEY, CDR2 SVGAGI. This chain's CDR3 is CASSYSTGSGANVLTF.

The chain is built from TRBV14 and TRBJ2-1; TCRdb calls TRBD1, which cannot be checked without DNA. From germline, CDR1 is SGHDN and CDR2 FVKESK. The CDR3 runs to 15 residues. The CDR3 loop reads CASRATGGSYNEQFF.